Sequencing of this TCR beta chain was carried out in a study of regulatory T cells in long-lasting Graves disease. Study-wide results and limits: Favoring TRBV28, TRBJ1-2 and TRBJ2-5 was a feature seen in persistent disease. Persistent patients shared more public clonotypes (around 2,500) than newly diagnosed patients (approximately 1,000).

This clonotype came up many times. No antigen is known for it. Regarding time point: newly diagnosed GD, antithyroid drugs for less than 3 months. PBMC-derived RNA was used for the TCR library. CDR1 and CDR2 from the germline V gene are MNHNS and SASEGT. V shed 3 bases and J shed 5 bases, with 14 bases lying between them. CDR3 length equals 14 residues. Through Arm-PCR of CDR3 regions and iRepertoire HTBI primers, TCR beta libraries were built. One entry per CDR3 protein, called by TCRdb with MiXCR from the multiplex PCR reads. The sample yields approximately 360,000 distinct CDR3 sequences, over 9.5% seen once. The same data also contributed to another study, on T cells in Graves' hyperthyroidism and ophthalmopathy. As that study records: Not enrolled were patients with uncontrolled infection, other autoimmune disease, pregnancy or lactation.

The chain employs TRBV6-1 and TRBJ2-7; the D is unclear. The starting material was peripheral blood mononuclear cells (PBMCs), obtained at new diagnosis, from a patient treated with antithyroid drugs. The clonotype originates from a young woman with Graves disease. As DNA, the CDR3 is TGTGCCAGCAGTGATGTCAGGCGTTACGACGAGCAGTACGTC. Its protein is CASSDVRRYDEQYV.